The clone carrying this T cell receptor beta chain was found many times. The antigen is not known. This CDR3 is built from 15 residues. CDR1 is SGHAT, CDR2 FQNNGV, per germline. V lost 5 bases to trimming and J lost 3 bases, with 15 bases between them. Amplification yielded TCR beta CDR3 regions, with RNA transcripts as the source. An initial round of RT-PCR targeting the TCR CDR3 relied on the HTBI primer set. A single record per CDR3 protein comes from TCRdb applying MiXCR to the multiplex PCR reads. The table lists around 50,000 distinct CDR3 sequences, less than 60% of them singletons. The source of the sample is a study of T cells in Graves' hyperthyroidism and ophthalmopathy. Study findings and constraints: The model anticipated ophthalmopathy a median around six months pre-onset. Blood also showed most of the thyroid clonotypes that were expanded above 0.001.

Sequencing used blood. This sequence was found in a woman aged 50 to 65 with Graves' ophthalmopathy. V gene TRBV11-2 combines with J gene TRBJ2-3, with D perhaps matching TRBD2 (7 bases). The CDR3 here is CASSLRGTTTDTQYF. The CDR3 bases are TGTGCCAGCAGCCTGAGGGGGACTACGACAGATACGCAGTATTTT.